Listed here is a single T cell receptor (beta chain). Its antigen is as yet unknown. This sample is drawn from a study of T-cell memory formation after mild COVID-19. Whole-study findings and limits: Several responding clones turned up in pre-infection memory, indicating that cross-reactive memory may have taken part. Largely, contracting CD4+ clones fell within CM and EM, and contracting CD8+ clones within EMRA.

Using constant-segment primers, 5'RACE produced TCR alpha and TCR beta cDNA libraries carrying sample barcodes and UMIs. TCRdb reprocessed the 5' RACE reads with MiXCR, giving one entry per CDR3 protein. The top ten clones hold 7.5% to 9.5% of a sample with 470,000 or so distinct CDR3 sequences, about 20% of them seen once. With 1 base removed from V and 2 bases from J, the gap between germline ends came to 8 bases. The CDR3 covers 13 residues. Germline V CDR1 and CDR2: SQVTM, ANQGSEA. This TCR came from an adult woman who had mild COVID-19 (a few samples of this study predate the infection). Cell type and time point are not known. The V and J genes are TRBV29-1 and TRBJ1-2; D may be TRBD1 (5 bases). Sample: PBMCs or a T cell subset sorted from them (not recorded which). CDR3 region: CSVEGRGNYGYTF. The CDR3 bases are TGCAGCGTTGAAGGAAGGGGAAACTATGGCTACACCTTC.